Following are 18 T cell receptor beta chains from one sample sequenced in a study of CD8+ T cells in alopecia areata. Once RNA had been extracted, it was reverse transcribed into cDNA to act as the sequencing template. Clones were read by immunoSEQ multiplex PCR, and TCRdb kept only the in-frame ones, dropping some. The sample contains about 150,000 clones, roughly 61% of which appear only once. This material consisted of CD4+ T cells sorted from blood, taken at week 0. Source of these receptors: a human donor with alopecia areata.

The CDR3 DNA follows: TGCAGCGTCCTCTTAGTGGGATATGGCTACACCTTC. Translating it yields CSVLLVGYGYTF. The chain has TRBV29-1 and TRBJ1-2; no clear D. With 6 bases removed from V and 5 bases from J, the gap between germline ends came to 13 bases. Germline CDR1 is SQVTM and CDR2 is ANQGSEA. This CDR3 region has 12 residues.

The rearrangement uses TRBV5-1 and TRBJ2-1; D is undetermined. The CDR3 sequence is 12 residues long. Germline CDR1 is SGHRS and CDR2 is YFSETQ. Trimming removed 0 bases from V and 7 bases from J, with 5 bases in between. CDR3 loop: CASSLEDNEQFF. For the CDR3, the DNA is TGCGCCAGCAGCTTGGAGGATAATGAGCAGTTCTTC.

As to this clone: The same CDR3 can be traced to other DNA sequences in this sample. V usage is TRBV30 and J usage is TRBJ2-3; D perhaps matches TRBD1 (5 bases). This CDR3 region has 12 residues. The V end lost 4 bases, the J end lost 2 bases, and 7 bases lay between the germline ends. Germline lookup yields CDR1 GTSNPN and CDR2 SVGIG (reference sequence). The CDR3, as DNA: TGTGCCTGGACAGGGTCCACAGATACGCAGTATTTT. This translates into CAWTGSTDTQYF.

The chain recombines TRBV20-1 with TRBJ2-5; D uncertain. From germline, CDR1 is DFQATT and CDR2 SNEGSKA (reference sequence). V gave up 5 bases and J gave up 9 bases, with 13 bases separating them. This CDR3 contains 11 residues. The CDR3 DNA follows: TGCAGTGCTGTCCTCCGGGTACCCCAGTACTTC. This gives the protein CSAVLRVPQYF.

J is TRBJ2-7 and V is TRBV7-2; D is ambiguous. Trimming took 8 bases from V and 4 from J, leaving 9 bases between them. The CDR3 is made up of 11 amino acids. Germline V gene lookup returns CDR1 SGHTA and CDR2 FQGNSA. CDR3 bases: TGTGCCAGCGCAAGCTGGTACGAGCAGTACTTC. It codes for CASASWYEQYF.

The V call is TRBV5-4, the J call TRBJ2-1; D may correspond to TRBD1 or TRBD2 (5 bases each). Per germline, CDR1 SGHNT and CDR2 YYREEE (reference sequence). The V and J ends lost 4 bases and 6 bases respectively, with 20 bases between them. The CDR3 is 16 residues long. The CDR3 sequence: CASSRDPGPPANEQFF. The CDR3 region has the DNA TGTGCCAGCAGCCGGGACCCGGGACCGCCGGCCAATGAGCAGTTCTTC.

The chain links TRBV29-1 to TRBJ1-1; tentative D call: TRBD1 (5 bases). Germline V CDR1 and CDR2: SQVTM, ANQGSEA. CDR3 length equals 13 residues. This chain's CDR3 is CSGGVGKNTEAFF. The CDR3 coding sequence is TGCAGTGGGGGGGTAGGGAAGAACACTGAAGCTTTCTTT.

The V gene is TRBV4-1, the J gene TRBJ2-1; TRBD2 agrees at 14 bases. This CDR3 comprises 15 residues. Germline CDR1 and CDR2: MGHRA and YSYEKL. J lost 9 bases, V lost 4 bases, and 5 bases had no gene match. The CDR3 reads CASSLGLAGGGEQFF. Here the CDR3 DNA reads TGCGCCAGCAGCCTTGGACTAGCGGGGGGCGGTGAGCAGTTCTTC.

The chain combines TRBV30 with TRBJ2-3; TRBD1 might be the D (6 bases). The CDR3 spans 15 residues. The V gene's germline CDR1 is GTSNPN and CDR2 SVGIG (reference sequence). The ends were cut back, 3 bases at V and 1 base at J, with 14 bases in the middle. CDR3 sequence: CAWRVGQLGTDTQYF. As DNA, the CDR3 is TGTGCCTGGAGAGTCGGACAGCTAGGCACAGATACGCAGTATTTT.

The chain couples TRBV20-1 to TRBJ2-3; D not certain. The ends were cut back, 4 bases at V and 6 bases at J, with 5 bases in the middle. This CDR3 has 10 residues. Looked up from germline, CDR1 is DFQATT and CDR2 is SNEGSKA (reference sequence). The CDR3 nucleotides are TGCAGTGCTAAGAAGGATACGCAGTATTTT. It specifies CSAKKDTQYF.

Many counts were recorded for this clone. V is TRBV20-1 and J is TRBJ1-4; D is uncertain. This CDR3 has 11 amino acids. Between the trimmed V and J ends, which lost 2 bases and 4 bases, there was a span of 2 bases. Germline CDR1 DFQATT, CDR2 SNEGSKA (reference sequence). CDR3 region: CSARINEKLFF. The CDR3 region has the DNA TGCAGTGCTAGAATTAATGAAAAACTGTTTTTT.

The rearrangement uses TRBV5-1 and TRBJ1-5, with TRBD1 identical over 8 bases. The trim removed 0 bases at V and 1 base at J, leaving 3 bases unmatched. The V gene's germline CDR1 is SGHRS and CDR2 YFSETQ. The CDR3 runs 16 residues. Here the CDR3 DNA reads TGCGCCAGCAGCTTGGGGACAGGGTCCAGCAATCAGCCCCAGCATTTT. This gives the protein CASSLGTGSSNQPQHF.

The genes are TRBV10-3 and TRBJ2-5, with TRBD2 matching over 7 bases. The V and J ends lost 10 bases and 9 bases, in that order; junction bases with no gene match: 11. Germline lookup yields CDR1 ENHRY and CDR2 SYGVKD. This CDR3 comprises 12 residues. CDR3 bases: TGTGCCACCGGACTAGTGGAAGCGGCCCAGTACTTC. Protein product: CATGLVEAAQYF.

The sample holds a few counts of this clone. This chain connects TRBV6-5 to TRBJ2-1, with no clear D. The germline CDR1 and CDR2 sequences are MNHEY and SVGAGI. This CDR3 has 11 residues. Deletions cut 6 bases from V and 5 bases from J, with 5 bases between. The CDR3 reads CASRLNNEQFF. The CDR3 coding sequence is TGTGCCAGCAGGCTAAACAATGAGCAGTTCTTC.

The CDR3 sequence is CAWSPGLAVNEQFF. The CDR3 nucleotides read TGTGCCTGGAGTCCGGGACTAGCGGTTAATGAGCAGTTCTTC. The chain is built from TRBV30 and TRBJ2-1; 11 nucleotides match TRBD2. The CDR3 spans 14 residues. After removal of 2 bases from V and 7 bases from J, the junction contained 4 bases not matched to a gene. The V gene's germline CDR1 is GTSNPN and CDR2 SVGIG (reference sequence).

This clone was observed a few times. V and J are TRBV7-9 and TRBJ1-1; no clear D. CDR3 size: 13 residues. V lost 1 base to trimming and J lost 0 bases, with 3 bases between them. Per the germline V gene, CDR1 is SEHNR and CDR2 is FQNEAQ (reference sequence). CDR3: CASSLDMNTEAFF. In nucleotides, the CDR3 is TGTGCCAGCAGCTTAGACATGAACACTGAAGCTTTCTTT.

The chain joins TRBV14 to TRBJ2-1; D ambiguous. The length of the CDR3 is 14 residues. Germline assignment: CDR1 SGHDN and CDR2 FVKESK. V lost 0 bases, J lost 7 bases, and 10 bases lay in between. The CDR3 coding sequence is TGTGCCAGCAGCCAAGAATTGGTTAGGAATGAGCAGTTCTTC. Amino acid sequence: CASSQELVRNEQFF.

The chain recombines TRBV5-6 with TRBJ2-7; D unclear. The CDR3 has 11 amino acids. The V gene lost 3 bases and the J gene lost 6 bases, with 7 bases spanning the gap. Germline loops: CDR1 SGHDT, CDR2 YYEEEE. The CDR3 sequence: CASSSGFEQYF. DNA of the CDR3: TGTGCCAGCAGCTCGGGCTTCGAGCAGTACTTC.